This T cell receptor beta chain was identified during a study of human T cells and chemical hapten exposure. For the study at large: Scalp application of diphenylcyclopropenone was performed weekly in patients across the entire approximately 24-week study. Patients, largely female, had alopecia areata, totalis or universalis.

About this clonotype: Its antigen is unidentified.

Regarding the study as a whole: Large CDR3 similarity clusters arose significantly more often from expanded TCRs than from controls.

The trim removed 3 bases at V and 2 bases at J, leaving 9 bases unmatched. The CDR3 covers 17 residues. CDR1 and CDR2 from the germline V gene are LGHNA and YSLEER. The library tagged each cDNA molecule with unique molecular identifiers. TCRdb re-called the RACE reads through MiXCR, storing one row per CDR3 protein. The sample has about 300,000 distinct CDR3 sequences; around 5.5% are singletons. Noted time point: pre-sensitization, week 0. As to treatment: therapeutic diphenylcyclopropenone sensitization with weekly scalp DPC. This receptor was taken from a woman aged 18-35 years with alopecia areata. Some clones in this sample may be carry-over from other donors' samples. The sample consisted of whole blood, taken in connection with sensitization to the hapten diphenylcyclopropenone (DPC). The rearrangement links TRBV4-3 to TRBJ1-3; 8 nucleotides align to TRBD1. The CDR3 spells CASSHILRGQPGNTIYF. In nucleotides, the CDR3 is TGCGCCAGCAGCCACATACTCAGGGGGCAGCCTGGAAACACCATATATTTT.